Here is one T cell receptor beta chain with its context. Antigen specificity is unknown. Presence of unique molecular identifiers characterized the TCR beta cDNA libraries. From the PCR reads, TCRdb called clonotypes with MiXCR, one entry per CDR3 protein. The sample has 550,000 to 700,000 distinct CDR3 sequences, around 44% seen once. This sample was taken from a study of post-analysis software for immune sequencing data. Study-wide results and limits: Roughly five TRBV segments appeared more often in patients than in controls, and TRBV5-6, TRBV5-1 and TRBV20-1 were among these. F measure clustering grouped samples strongly by preparation batch.

V lost 2 bases, J lost 4 bases, and 11 bases lay in between. The CDR3 extends over 14 amino acids. Germline CDR1 is SGHTA and CDR2 is FQGTGA. The chain combines TRBV7-3 with TRBJ2-5; D is unresolved. The receptor was derived from a girl aged 10-17 years with multiple sclerosis. Input material: blood. CDR3 sequence reads: CASSLSSWGETQYF. The DNA for the CDR3 is TGTGCCAGCAGCTTATCTTCGTGGGGAGAGACCCAGTACTTC.